A single sample gave rise to the 23 T cell receptor beta chains below, sequenced in a study of T cells in Graves' hyperthyroidism and ophthalmopathy. Using RNA transcripts as the source, TCR beta CDR3 regions were amplified. The TCR CDR3 was amplified in a first-round RT-PCR using the HTBI primer set. TCRdb analysed the multiplex PCR reads with MiXCR anew, one entry per CDR3 protein. The sample carries over 700,000 distinct CDR3 sequences, roughly 40% recorded once. The specimen sequenced was blood. These receptors all stem from a man younger than 30 with Graves' hyperthyroidism.

Points on this clonotype: At one of its ends the junction is not consistent with the germline gene, which may arise from a read error. The chain links TRBV7-2 to TRBJ2-2; TRBD1 might be the D (5 bases). Germline loops: CDR1 SGHTA, CDR2 FQGNSA. The CDR3 has 14 residues. The CDR3 is CAGSLMGRTGELFF. CDR3 bases: TGTGCCGGCAGCTTAATGGGGCGGACCGGGGAGCTGTTTTTT. The variable domain in full, with the rest retrieved from reference TRBV7-2 and TRBJ2-2, is GAGVSQSPSNKVTEKGKDVELRCDPISGHTALYWYRQSLGQGLEFLIYFQGNSAPDKSGLPSDRFSAERTGGSVSTLTIQRTQQEDSAVYLCAGSLMGRTGELFFGEGSRLTVL.

The V call is TRBV7-8, the J call TRBJ2-5; TRBD2 is a possible D gene (5 bases). CDR1 and CDR2 from the germline V gene are SGHVS and FQNEAQ. Between the trimmed V and J ends, which lost 2 bases and 5 bases, there was a span of 9 bases. The CDR3 totals 13 residues. In DNA form, the CDR3 reads TGTGCCAGCAGCTTATTGGGGAGTGAGACCCAGTACTTC. Amino acids: CASSLLGSETQYF.

This clonotype was seen repeatedly, ten times or more. The chain employs TRBV10-2 and TRBJ2-7; D remains unclear. Germline V gene lookup returns CDR1 WSHSY and CDR2 SAAADI. Trimming removed 1 base at V and 3 bases at J, with 10 bases between. The CDR3 totals 14 residues. The CDR3 region is CASSEWSWNYEQYF. For the CDR3, the DNA is TGCGCCAGCAGTGAGTGGAGCTGGAACTACGAGCAGTACTTC.

This clonotype was observed a handful of times. A junction end diverges from the germline sequence, so it may reflect a read error. The rearrangement joins TRBV10-3 to TRBJ1-6, with D uncertain. This CDR3 contains 14 residues. Germline CDR1 reads ENHRY; CDR2 reads SYGVKD. CDR3 in DNA: TGTGCCAGCAGTGATCAGGAGACTAATTCACCCCTCCACTTT. Translation: CASSDQETNSPLHF.

This clonotype was recorded once. The junction departs from the called germline gene at one end, perhaps through a read error. V is TRBV20-1 and J is TRBJ1-1, with 7 bases aligning to TRBD1. This CDR3 is built from 14 residues. The V gene's germline CDR1 is DFQATT and CDR2 SNEGSKA (reference sequence). In nucleotides, the CDR3 is TGCCGTGCTAGAGGGGGCGAACGAGTCACTGAAGCTTTCTTT. This sequence encodes CRARGGERVTEAFF.

The rearrangement links TRBV7-8 to TRBJ2-7, with TRBD2 matching over 13 bases. The length of the CDR3 is 16 residues. The germline V gene encodes CDR1 SGHVS and CDR2 FQNEAQ. Losses at the gene ends were 1 base for V and 3 bases for J; bases not matched to a gene: 3. The CDR3 loop is CASSLVGTSGIYEQYF. In nucleotides, the CDR3 is TGTGCCAGCAGCTTAGTAGGGACTAGCGGGATCTACGAGCAGTACTTC.

This clonotype was seen ten or more times. The J gene is TRBJ1-1, the V gene TRBV6-5; D is unresolved. The CDR3 has 13 amino acids. Germline values: CDR1 MNHEY, CDR2 SVGAGI. Trimming took 5 bases from V and 1 from J, leaving 8 bases between them. The CDR3 coding sequence is TGTGCCAGCAGTATGTTCCCGAACACTGAAGCTTTCTTT. Amino acid sequence: CASSMFPNTEAFF.

The table lists this clonotype with many counts. The CDR3 coding sequence is TGTGCCAGCAGCCTAGGACAGATTGAAGCTTTCTTT. This encodes CASSLGQIEAFF. The chain employs TRBV7-9 and TRBJ1-1; perhaps TRBD1 as D (6 bases). Germline V gene data show CDR1 as SEHNR and CDR2 as FQNEAQ (reference sequence). CDR3 length: 12 amino acids. V dropped 5 bases and J dropped 7 bases, with 11 bases sitting between them. The full variable domain, its missing parts supplied by reference TRBV7-9 and TRBJ1-1, is DTGVSQNPRHKITKRGQNVTFRCDPISEHNRLYWYRQTLGQGPEFLTYFQNEAQLEKSRLLSDRFSAERPKGSFSTLEIQRTEQGDSAMYLCASSLGQIEAFFGQGTRLTVV.

In the case of this clonotype: It may be a read error: a sequence one base away is much more abundant. The CDR3 reads CASSWTGAQKLFF. In DNA, the CDR3 is TGTGCCAGCAGTTGGACAGGGGCACAAAAACTGTTTTTT. The chain combines TRBV6-6 with TRBJ1-4; TRBD1 matches 9 bases. This CDR3 has 13 residues. Germline V lookup: CDR1 MNHNY, CDR2 SVGAGI (reference sequence). The V gene end was trimmed by 4 bases and the J gene end by 9 bases; junction bases not matched to a gene: 3.

As to this clonotype: Compared with germline, one end of the junction differs, possibly owing to a read error. The genes are TRBV3-1 and TRBJ1-1; 9 nucleotides align to TRBD1. Germline CDR1 and CDR2: LGHDT and YNNKEL (reference sequence). The CDR3 covers 15 residues. The CDR3 region is CASSFPGQGNTETFF. The CDR3 nucleotides are TGTGCCAGCAGCTTTCCGGGACAGGGAAACACTGAAACTTTCTTT.

Regarding this clonotype: This could be a read error, since a much larger clone is one nucleotide away. The chain carries TRBV20-1 and TRBJ2-5; no clear D gene. V lost 5 bases and J 2 bases, leaving 15 bases between the germline ends. CDR1 and CDR2 from the germline V gene are DFQATT and SNEGSKA (reference sequence). The CDR3 totals 14 residues. CDR3 sequence (DNA): TGCAGTGCTCCCCCCATGACGGAACAAGAGACCCAGTACTTC. It is translated as CSAPPMTEQETQYF.

This clonotype showed up just a few times. The gene calls are TRBV10-2 and TRBJ2-7; 9 nucleotides agree with TRBD2. The J segment lost 3 bases and the V segment lost 9 bases, leaving 6 bases of the junction unmatched. Germline loops: CDR1 WSHSY, CDR2 SAAADI. The CDR3 runs 13 residues. The CDR3 DNA sequence: TGCGCCAGTCGGCTAGCGGGAATCTACGAGCAGTACTTC. It encodes CASRLAGIYEQYF.

The CDR3 coding sequence is TGTGCCTCTCGCCTCTGGGCCGATGAAAAACTGTTTTTT. Translating gives CASRLWADEKLFF. This chain links TRBV19 with TRBJ1-4; D is unresolved. CDR3 length: 13 amino acids. CDR1 LNHDA and CDR2 SQIVND come from the germline V gene (reference sequence). Trimming stripped 11 bases from V and 6 bases from J, with 16 bases between.

The J gene is TRBJ2-7, the V gene TRBV9; 13 nucleotides line up with TRBD2. Germline values: CDR1 SGDLS, CDR2 YYNGEE. Trimming cost V 4 bases and J 3 bases; bases outside gene matches: 7. This CDR3 spans 16 amino acids. The CDR3 sequence: CASSISGLAGYYEQYF. CDR3 coding DNA: TGTGCCAGCAGCATATCGGGACTAGCGGGATACTACGAGCAGTACTTC.

The chain recombines TRBV19 with TRBJ1-5, with D perhaps matching TRBD1 (6 bases). There are 17 residues in the CDR3. Germline values: CDR1 LNHDA, CDR2 SQIVND (reference sequence). V gave up 3 bases and J gave up 2 bases, with 17 bases separating them. CDR3 in amino acids: CASSMGPDSPGNQPQHF. For the CDR3, the DNA is TGTGCCAGTAGTATGGGCCCGGACAGCCCGGGCAATCAGCCCCAGCATTTT.

The J gene is TRBJ2-7, the V gene TRBV5-6; 9 bases fit TRBD1. J was trimmed by 2 bases and V by 5 bases; bases with no gene match: 11. Looked up from germline, CDR1 is SGHDT and CDR2 is YYEEEE. CDR3 length equals 16 residues. This CDR3 reads CASSSVGQGIPYEQYF. DNA for the CDR3: TGTGCCAGCAGTTCCGTGGGACAGGGAATTCCCTACGAGCAGTACTTC.

This clonotype was seen ten or more times. This chain connects TRBV29-1 to TRBJ2-7; a weak D match, TRBD1 (5 bases). Germline V gene data show CDR1 as SQVTM and CDR2 as ANQGSEA. Deletions cut 6 bases from V and 2 bases from J, with 14 bases between. CDR3 size: 13 residues. The CDR3 reads CSVLTGTTYEQYF. The DNA for the CDR3 is TGCAGCGTGCTAACAGGCACCACCTACGAGCAGTACTTC.

On this clonotype itself: One end of the junction does not line up with germline, which may come from a read error. CDR3 protein: CAASSSIQGVNTEAFF. CDR3 sequence (DNA): TGTGCCGCCAGCAGCTCGATCCAGGGGGTGAACACTGAAGCTTTCTTT. This rearrangement joins TRBV15 to TRBJ1-1, with TRBD1 identical over 7 bases. This CDR3 comprises 16 residues. From germline, CDR1 is LNHNV and CDR2 YYDKDF (reference sequence).

This sequence joins TRBV6-5 and TRBJ2-2; 10 nucleotides line up with TRBD2. J lost 5 bases, V lost 6 bases, and 6 bases had no gene match. This CDR3 has 15 amino acids. The germline V gene encodes CDR1 MNHEY and CDR2 SVGAGI. The CDR3 reads CASSLGTSETGELFF. The CDR3 DNA reads as TGTGCCAGCAGCCTCGGGACTAGCGAGACCGGGGAGCTGTTTTTT.

In this sample, this clonotype turned up many times. DNA for the CDR3: TGTGCCGTCCCTCCCGGGGACCAAGAGACCCAGTACTTC. It yields the protein CAVPPGDQETQYF. The rearrangement links TRBV7-9 to TRBJ2-5; TRBD2 might be the D (5 bases). The length of the CDR3 is 13 residues. Deletions cut 11 bases from V and 0 bases from J, with 13 bases between. The germline gives CDR1 SEHNR, CDR2 FQNEAQ (reference sequence).

The genes are TRBV7-2 and TRBJ1-5, with TRBD1 matching 7 bases. In germline, CDR1 is SGHTA, CDR2 FQGNSA. The CDR3 contains 15 residues. V gave up 4 bases and J gave up 5 bases; unmatched junction bases: 8. The CDR3 DNA is TGTGCCAGCAGCTACTATGACAGGGCTTATCAGCCCCAGCATTTT. It codes for CASSYYDRAYQPQHF.

Turning to this clonotype: A much larger clonotype is one base distant, so this may be a read error. The rearrangement joins TRBV19 to TRBJ1-5, with 10 bases fitting TRBD1. The germline V gene has CDR1 LNHDA and CDR2 SQIVND (reference sequence). Losses at the gene ends were 3 bases for V and 5 bases for J; bases not matched to a gene: 7. The CDR3 totals 16 residues. The CDR3 region is CASSIPIGTGDQPQHF. CDR3 in DNA: TGTGCCAGTAGTATCCCGATCGGGACAGGGGATCAGCCCCAGCATTTT.

The CDR3 is CASKDVEAMNTEAFF. DNA for the CDR3: TGTGCCAGCAAGGACGTGGAAGCCATGAACACTGAAGCTTTCTTT. The chain carries TRBV6-1 and TRBJ1-1; D gene unclear. This CDR3 region has 15 residues. Between the trimmed V and J ends, which lost 7 bases and 0 bases, there was a span of 15 bases. Germline V gene sequence: CDR1 MNHNS, CDR2 SASEGT.